The 32 T cell receptor beta chains reported below all come from one sample, sequenced in a study of Graves' ophthalmopathy and Graves' hyperthyroidism. Amplification of TCR beta CDR3 regions used RNA transcripts. First-round RT-PCR employed HTBI primers, with a second-round multiplex PCR after it. Using its own MiXCR run on the multiplex PCR reads, TCRdb lists one record per CDR3 protein. The sample carries about 500,000 distinct CDR3 sequences, about 40% recorded once. The sequencing sample was made of peripheral blood or thyroid tissue (not recorded which). These receptors originate from an adult man with Graves' hyperthyroidism.

This chain joins TRBV19 and TRBJ1-2, with D hard to call. Per the germline V gene, CDR1 is LNHDA and CDR2 is SQIVND (reference sequence). Trimming removed 10 bases from V and 4 bases from J, with 7 bases in between. The CDR3 loop spans 10 amino acids. CDR3: CATRSYGYTF. DNA for the CDR3: TGTGCCACGCGGAGCTATGGCTACACCTTC.

This clonotype was found a few times. V usage is TRBV7-9 and J usage is TRBJ2-7; 7 nucleotides align to TRBD1. V lost 1 base to trimming and J lost 7 bases; unmatched junction nucleotides: 10. The CDR3 loop spans 15 amino acids. Per the germline V gene, CDR1 is SEHNR and CDR2 is FQNEAQ (reference sequence). The CDR3: CASSLDGTASLEQYF. CDR3 DNA: TGTGCCAGCAGCTTAGACGGGACAGCGTCTCTAGAGCAGTACTTC.

The chain carries TRBV29-1 and TRBJ1-4; 12 bases are shared with TRBD1. V dropped 7 bases and J dropped 8; count of bases not matched to a gene: 5. Germline CDR1 and CDR2: SQVTM and ANQGSEA. The CDR3 is 13 amino acids. DNA of the CDR3: TGCAGCGCAGGGACAGGGGGCGCGGAAAAACTGTTTTTT. It encodes CSAGTGGAEKLFF.

This clonotype was counted at least ten times. The chain couples TRBV20-1 to TRBJ1-6; D is possibly TRBD1 (6 bases). The length of the CDR3 is 13 residues. Germline assignment: CDR1 DFQATT and CDR2 SNEGSKA (reference sequence). Deletions cut 3 bases from V and 5 bases from J, with 8 bases between. The CDR3 region is CSARGADNSPLHF. CDR3 nucleotide sequence: TGCAGTGCTAGGGGGGCAGATAATTCACCCCTCCACTTT.

V usage is TRBV29-1 and J usage is TRBJ2-5, with 9 bases lining up with TRBD2. This CDR3 is built from 14 residues. V dropped 8 bases and J dropped 2; count of bases not matched to a gene: 9. Germline V gene sequence: CDR1 SQVTM, CDR2 ANQGSEA. As DNA, the CDR3 is TGCAGCTCACCTAGCCTAGCGGGGCAAGAGACCCAGTACTTC. Protein sequence: CSSPSLAGQETQYF. Using reference TRBV29-1 and TRBJ2-5 for the parts outside the CDR3, the full variable domain is SAVISQKPSRDICQRGTSLTIQCQVDSQVTMMFWYRQQPGQSLTLIATANQGSEATYESGFVIDKFPISRPNLTFSTLTVSNMSPEDSSIYLCSSPSLAGQETQYFGPGTRLLVL.

The sample holds many counts of this clonotype. The chain couples TRBV12-3 or TRBV12-4 to TRBJ1-2; 7 positions match TRBD1. This CDR3 region has 15 residues. Losses at the gene ends were 6 bases for V and 8 bases for J; bases not matched to a gene: 15. Written as DNA, the CDR3 is TGTGCCAGCAGCCCCATCCTAGACAGGGTACAGGGCTACACCTTC. Its protein product is CASSPILDRVQGYTF.

The chain couples TRBV7-4 to TRBJ1-2, with TRBD1 matching over 9 bases. This CDR3 spans 15 amino acids. Trimming at V came to 5 bases and at J to 4 bases, leaving 8 bases not matched to a gene. Per germline, CDR1 SGHVT and CDR2 SQSDAQ. CDR3 sequence reads: CASSVEGQGVYGYTF. CDR3 DNA sequence: TGTGCCAGCAGCGTAGAGGGACAGGGAGTCTATGGCTACACCTTC.

The gene calls are TRBV7-6 and TRBJ1-2, with a tentative D call TRBD1 (5 bases). Trimming removed 0 bases at V and 3 bases at J, with 11 bases between. CDR1 SGHVS and CDR2 FNYEAQ come from the germline V gene. This CDR3 has 15 amino acids. CDR3 protein: CASSLASGTHYGYTF. CDR3 in DNA: TGTGCCAGCAGCTTAGCGTCAGGGACCCACTATGGCTACACCTTC.

The chain combines TRBV10-3 with TRBJ1-1, with 12 positions matching TRBD1. Per germline, CDR1 ENHRY and CDR2 SYGVKD. This CDR3 has 15 amino acids. V shed 10 bases and J 5 bases; nucleotides not matched to a gene: 11. In nucleotides, the CDR3 is TGTGCCAATATCGAACCGGGACAGGGGGCGACTGAAGCTTTCTTT. Protein: CANIEPGQGATEAFF.

Turning to this clonotype: Likely a read error: the CDR3 ends without its conserved phenylalanine or tryptophan. It is unclear where the CDR3 begins or ends on the DNA, so no DNA is shown, and the CDR3 is as TCRdb lists it. The chain has TRBV15 and TRBJ2-6. The CDR3 extends over 10 residues, inclusive of both ends. Germline loops: CDR1 LNHNV, CDR2 YYDKDF (reference sequence). This CDR3 reads CATSRFTGTS.

The chain uses TRBV13 and TRBJ2-5, with 13 bases matching TRBD2. The last part of the DNA fits TRBJ2-7 better; the J call may be wrong. The CDR3 runs 15 residues. Germline CDR1 is PRHDT and CDR2 is FYEKMQ (reference sequence). DNA of the CDR3: TGTGCCAGCAGCGCGGGACTAGCGGGGAGTTACGAGCAGTACTTC. Its translation is CASSAGLAGSYEQYF.

This clonotype was counted ten times or more. The chain links TRBV9 to TRBJ1-1, with D perhaps matching TRBD1 (5 bases). CDR3 length: 14 residues. The germline gives CDR1 SGDLS, CDR2 YYNGEE. The V and J ends lost 0 bases and 3 bases respectively, with 9 bases between them. CDR3 nucleotides: TGTGCCAGCAGCGTAGTGGGGGGAGACACTGAAGCTTTCTTT. It codes for CASSVVGGDTEAFF. Complete variable domain (other parts from reference TRBV9 and TRBJ1-1): DSGVTQTPKHLITATGQRVTLRCSPRSGDLSVYWYQQSLDQGLQFLIQYYNGEERAKGNILERFSAQQFPDLHSELNLSSLELGDSALYFCASSVVGGDTEAFFGQGTRLTVV.

The chain combines TRBV6-5 with TRBJ2-7; TRBD2 aligns across 9 bases. The J call is uncertain, as TRBJ2-1 better fits the DNA end. This CDR3 has 13 residues. Germline V lookup: CDR1 MNHEY, CDR2 SVGAGI. The CDR3 sequence is CASRELSGGEQFF. As DNA, the CDR3 is TGTGCCAGCAGGGAACTTAGCGGGGGTGAGCAGTTCTTC.

This clonotype was observed a few times. This chain uses TRBV5-1 with TRBJ2-7; no reliable D call. The CDR3 sequence is 12 residues long. The germline V gene encodes CDR1 SGHRS and CDR2 YFSETQ. Trimming removed 4 bases at V and 2 bases at J, with 7 bases between. CDR3 region: CASSPDAYEQYF. DNA of the CDR3: TGCGCCAGCAGCCCGGATGCCTACGAGCAGTACTTC.

J is TRBJ2-7 and V is TRBV5-6; D may be TRBD1 (5 bases). The CDR3 is 14 amino acids. V lost 0 bases and J 3 bases, leaving 10 bases between the germline ends. Germline V gene lookup returns CDR1 SGHDT and CDR2 YYEEEE. The CDR3 sequence: CASSLDRSRYEQYF. The CDR3 coding sequence is TGTGCCAGCAGCTTGGACAGGAGTCGCTACGAGCAGTACTTC.

The chain recombines TRBV25-1 with TRBJ2-7; D call uncertain. The CDR3 loop spans 13 amino acids. Germline V lookup: CDR1 MGHDK, CDR2 SYGVNS. V was pared by 4 bases and J by 6 bases, with 13 bases between. The CDR3: CASSARSGLEQYF. In DNA form, the CDR3 reads TGTGCCAGCAGTGCTAGGTCGGGTCTCGAGCAGTACTTC.

The table lists this clonotype with many counts. The rearrangement joins TRBV7-3 to TRBJ2-2; 7 positions match TRBD1. Germline lookup yields CDR1 SGHTA and CDR2 FQGTGA. The CDR3 spans 16 residues. Losses at the gene ends were 5 bases for V and 1 base for J; bases not matched to a gene: 7. The CDR3 sequence is CASSLIGTVNTGELFF. The CDR3 coding sequence is TGTGCCAGCAGCCTGATCGGGACAGTGAACACCGGGGAGCTGTTTTTT. Supplemented by reference TRBV7-3 and TRBJ2-2, the full variable domain reads GAGVSQTPSNKVTEKGKYVELRCDPISGHTALYWYRQSLGQGPEFLIYFQGTGAADDSGLPNDRFFAVRPEGSVSTLKIQRTERGDSAVYLCASSLIGTVNTGELFFGEGSRLTVL.

In this sample, this clonotype turned up many times. V usage is TRBV20-1 and J usage is TRBJ1-1, with TRBD1 as a possible D gene (5 bases). The CDR3 is made up of 12 amino acids. V was shortened by 8 bases and J by 10 bases, with 20 bases between the two germline ends. Germline loops: CDR1 DFQATT, CDR2 SNEGSKA (reference sequence). As DNA, the CDR3 is TGCAGTTCTTTCCGGGAGCCGGGGCGAGCTTTCTTT. It yields the protein CSSFREPGRAFF.

DNA of the CDR3: TGTGCCACCAGTGATGGCGACAGGGCCGGCACAGATACGCAGTATTTT. This sequence encodes CATSDGDRAGTDTQYF. The gene calls are TRBV24-1 and TRBJ2-3; 7 bases are a match to TRBD1. Germline V gives CDR1 KGHDR, CDR2 SFDVKD. This CDR3 contains 16 residues. J lost 1 base, V lost 3 bases, and 6 bases had no gene match.

V is TRBV18 and J is TRBJ2-5, with 7 bases fitting TRBD2. V trimming: 0 bases; J trimming: 2 bases; junction bases outside the gene matches: 3. The CDR3 extends over 15 amino acids. CDR1 and CDR2 (germline): KGHSH, LQKENI. This CDR3 is CASSPPGTTQETQYF. The CDR3 nucleotides are TGTGCCAGCTCACCACCAGGGACTACACAAGAGACCCAGTACTTC.

The table lists this clonotype with many counts. This chain joins TRBV24-1 and TRBJ2-5, with 12 bases identical to TRBD2. Trimming removed 9 bases from V and 4 bases from J; junction bases left unmatched: 8. The CDR3 covers 15 residues. Germline V gene data show CDR1 as KGHDR and CDR2 as SFDVKD. The chain's CDR3 is CATQTTSGSLETQYF. The CDR3 bases are TGTGCCACCCAAACGACTAGCGGGAGTCTAGAGACCCAGTACTTC.

This CDR3 reads CATSDRDRGGETQYF. In nucleotides, the CDR3 is TGTGCCACCAGTGATCGGGACAGGGGTGGAGAGACCCAGTACTTC. V is TRBV24-1 and J is TRBJ2-5; 10 positions match TRBD1. The CDR3 is 15 residues long. V dropped 3 bases and J dropped 4; count of bases not matched to a gene: 4. Germline lookup yields CDR1 KGHDR and CDR2 SFDVKD.

J is TRBJ1-5 and V is TRBV2; D is uncertain. The V gene lost 9 bases and the J gene lost 11 bases, with 14 bases spanning the gap. The CDR3 has 11 amino acids. CDR1 is SNHLY, CDR2 FYNNEI, per germline. CDR3 nucleotide sequence: TGTGCCAGTCTAGAACAAGAGACCCAGCATTTT. Translating gives CASLEQETQHF. The full variable domain, in which reference TRBV2 and TRBJ1-5 provide the parts outside the CDR3, is EPEVTQTPSHQVTQMGQEVILRCVPISNHLYFYWYRQILGQKVEFLVSFYNNEISEKSEIFDDQFSVERPDGSNFTLKIRSTKLEDSAMYFCASLEQETQHFGDGTRLSIL.

To note about this clonotype: A much larger clone sits a single nucleotide away, making a read error possible. The final CDR3 position lacks the conserved phenylalanine or tryptophan, pointing to a likely read error. The V gene is TRBV7-9, the J gene TRBJ2-7; D is tentatively TRBD1 or TRBD2 (6 bases each). This CDR3 is built from 15 residues. V gave up 1 base and J gave up 3 bases, with 13 bases separating them. The germline V gene has CDR1 SEHNR and CDR2 FQNEAQ (reference sequence). This chain's CDR3 is CASSLEGGGHYEQYS. The CDR3 nucleotides are TGTGCCAGCAGCTTAGAGGGGGGCGGGCACTACGAGCAGTACTCC.

The chain recombines TRBV5-6 with TRBJ2-2; D is possibly TRBD1 or TRBD2 (5 bases each). V was trimmed by 4 bases and J by 1 base, leaving 14 bases between them. Germline V CDR1 and CDR2: SGHDT, YYEEEE. This CDR3 is 16 amino acids long. The chain's CDR3 is CASSLRWGKNTGELFF. In DNA, the CDR3 is TGTGCCAGCAGCCTCCGGTGGGGGAAGAACACCGGGGAGCTGTTTTTT.

This clonotype was observed a single time. The rearrangement uses TRBV6-1 and TRBJ2-3; D is ambiguous. Germline V gives CDR1 MNHNS, CDR2 SASEGT. The CDR3 runs 14 residues. V was trimmed by 4 bases and J by 0 bases, leaving 8 bases between them. CDR3 loop: CASSGQISTDTQYF. CDR3 nucleotides: TGTGCCAGCAGTGGGCAGATTAGCACAGATACGCAGTATTTT.

This clonotype was observed at least ten times. The rearrangement links TRBV6-2 or TRBV6-3 to TRBJ1-1, with D possibly being TRBD1 (5 bases). Germline loops: CDR1 MNHEY, CDR2 SVGEGT. The CDR3 is made up of 13 amino acids. Trimming took off 2 bases at V and 7 bases at J, with 11 bases between the two ends. The CDR3 sequence is CASSYGGALEAFF. CDR3 sequence (DNA): TGTGCCAGCAGTTACGGAGGGGCCCTTGAAGCTTTCTTT.

In this sample, this clonotype turned up a few times. One end of the junction does not line up with germline, which may come from a read error. V and J are TRBV9 and TRBJ1-3; D is undetermined. CDR3 length: 15 amino acids. CDR1 and CDR2 from the germline V gene are SGDLS and YYNGEE. CDR3 DNA: TGTGCCAGCAGCGTAGAGTTAAACTCTGGAAACATCATATATTTT. Translated, it gives CASSVELNSGNIIYF.

This clonotype was seen a few times. The gene calls are TRBV7-9 and TRBJ2-2; the D is unclear. This CDR3 has 17 residues. Trimming cost V 2 bases and J 5 bases, with 18 bases left between them. Germline CDR1 and CDR2: SEHNR and FQNEAQ (reference sequence). The CDR3 here is CASSLTPSVHGTGELFF. CDR3 sequence (DNA): TGTGCCAGCAGCTTAACCCCGTCGGTTCATGGGACCGGGGAGCTGTTTTTT.

Comments on this clonotype: A much larger clone differs by one base, so this may be a read error. V is TRBV27 and J is TRBJ1-5; D unclear. V was pared by 0 bases and J by 2 bases, with 5 bases between. CDR3 length: 14 residues. The germline V gene has CDR1 MNHEY and CDR2 SMNVEV (reference sequence). DNA of the CDR3: TGTGCCAGCAGTTTATCTTATGGCAATCAGCCCCAGCATTTT. Amino acids: CASSLSYGNQPQHF.

J is TRBJ2-7 and V is TRBV20-1, with TRBD1 matching over 9 bases. J gave up 4 bases and V 6 bases, and 10 bases lay outside the gene matches. Per germline, CDR1 DFQATT and CDR2 SNEGSKA (reference sequence). CDR3 length: 14 amino acids. The CDR3 loop is CSASSRQGGYEQYF. CDR3 coding DNA: TGCAGTGCCAGCAGTCGACAGGGGGGGTACGAGCAGTACTTC.

This chain uses TRBV7-2 with TRBJ2-1; 10 bases match TRBD2. CDR1 SGHTA and CDR2 FQGNSA come from the germline V gene. The CDR3 is 16 amino acids. V gave up 5 bases and J gave up 2 bases; unmatched junction bases: 6. The CDR3 is CASSVRLAGAYNEQFF. CDR3 bases: TGTGCCAGCAGCGTACGCCTAGCGGGGGCCTACAATGAGCAGTTCTTC.